This T cell receptor (beta chain) was profiled in a study of T cell responses to AZD1222 COVID-19 vaccine. Assay used: immunoSEQ multiplex PCR; TCRdb lists only in-frame clones, some missing. The repertoire holds tens of thousands of clones, more than 70% seen once, with approximately 22% in the top ten. Trimming pared 1 base from V and 10 bases from J, leaving 16 bases between. CDR1 and CDR2 (germline): MNHEY, SVGAGI. The CDR3 spans 14 residues. Material: peripheral blood, obtained on day 0 of AZD1222 vaccination. The clonotype was recovered from an adult in good health. The chain combines TRBV6-5 with TRBJ1-1, with a weak D call TRBD1 (5 bases). CDR3: CASSYWDGARGAFF. CDR3 nucleotide sequence: TGTGCCAGCAGTTACTGGGACGGAGCCCGGGGAGCTTTCTTT.